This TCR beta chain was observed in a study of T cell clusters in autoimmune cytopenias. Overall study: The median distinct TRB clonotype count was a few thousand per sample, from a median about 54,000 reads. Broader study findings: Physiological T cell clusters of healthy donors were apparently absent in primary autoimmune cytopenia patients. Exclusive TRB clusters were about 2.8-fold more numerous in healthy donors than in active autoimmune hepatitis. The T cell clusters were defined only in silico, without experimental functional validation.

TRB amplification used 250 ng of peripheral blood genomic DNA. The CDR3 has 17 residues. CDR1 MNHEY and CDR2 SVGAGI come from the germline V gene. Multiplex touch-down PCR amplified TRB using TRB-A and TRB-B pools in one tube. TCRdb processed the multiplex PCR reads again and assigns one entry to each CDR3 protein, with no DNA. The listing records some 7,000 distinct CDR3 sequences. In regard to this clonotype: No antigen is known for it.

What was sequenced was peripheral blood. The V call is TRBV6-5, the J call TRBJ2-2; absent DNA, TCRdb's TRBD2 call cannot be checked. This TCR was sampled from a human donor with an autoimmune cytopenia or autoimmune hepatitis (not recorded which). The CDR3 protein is CASSYRGTSGRGGELFF.